Shown below are 19 T cell receptor beta chains from a single sample sequenced in a study of cytomegalovirus exposure and HLA in healthy donors. The table came from immunoSEQ multiplex PCR; TCRdb's copy has only in-frame clones and leaves some out. The repertoire includes 60,000 to 70,000 clones, over 90% of them detected once, and about 5% sits in the top ten. Sequencing used PBMCs. The receptors come from a man younger than 35 in good health and CMV-seropositive.

The sample holds a few counts of this clone. V gene TRBV9 combines with J gene TRBJ2-7, with 9 bases aligning to TRBD2. The V and J ends lost 4 bases and 0 bases, in that order; junction bases with no gene match: 5. There are 15 residues in the CDR3. Per germline, CDR1 SGDLS and CDR2 YYNGEE. In DNA form, the CDR3 reads TGTGCCAGCAGCCCAAGGACTAGCGCCTCCTACGAGCAGTACTTC. Amino acid sequence: CASSPRTSASYEQYF.

CDR3 in DNA: TGTGCCAGCAGTTTGACATCTGGGGCCAACGTCCTGACTTTC. This translates into CASSLTSGANVLTF. The chain employs TRBV27 and TRBJ2-6; no reliable D call. The V gene's germline CDR1 is MNHEY and CDR2 SMNVEV (reference sequence). Trimming removed 3 bases from V and 1 base from J, with 4 bases in between. The CDR3 has 14 residues. The complete variable domain, with remaining parts taken from reference TRBV27 and TRBJ2-6, reads EAQVTQNPRYLITVTGKKLTVTCSQNMNHEYMSWYRQDPGLGLRQIYYSMNVEVTDKGDVPEGYKVSRKEKRNFPLILESPSPNQTSLYFCASSLTSGANVLTFGAGSRLTVL.

The chain is built from TRBV30 and TRBJ2-1; D possibly corresponds to TRBD1 (5 bases). Trimming stripped 5 bases from V and 8 bases from J, with 13 bases between. The CDR3 is 12 amino acids. Germline CDR1 GTSNPN, CDR2 SVGIG (reference sequence). CDR3 DNA: TGTGCCTGGGAAAAGGGGTCCGATGAGCAGTTCTTC. Translating it yields CAWEKGSDEQFF.

The gene calls are TRBV5-1 and TRBJ2-3; a possible D gene is TRBD2 (5 bases). Germline V lookup: CDR1 SGHRS, CDR2 YFSETQ. The CDR3 is made up of 14 amino acids. Trimming took off 3 bases at V and 6 bases at J, with 14 bases between the two ends. The CDR3 here is CASSSDGPGDTQYF. The CDR3 DNA reads as TGCGCCAGCAGCTCGGACGGTCCGGGGGATACGCAGTATTTT.

V gene TRBV11-2 combines with J gene TRBJ1-3; D gene ambiguous. Trimming pared 0 bases from V and 0 bases from J, leaving 6 bases between. CDR1 and CDR2 (germline): SGHAT, FQNNGV. The CDR3 runs 15 residues. The CDR3 loop reads CASSLDSGSGNTIYF. DNA of the CDR3: TGTGCCAGCAGCTTAGATTCGGGCTCTGGAAACACCATATATTTT.

The genes are TRBV7-3 and TRBJ2-1; a weak D match, TRBD1 (5 bases). Trimming shortened V by 8 bases and J by 1 base, and 12 bases separated the two germline ends. The V gene's germline CDR1 is SGHTA and CDR2 FQGTGA. CDR3 length equals 14 residues. Here the CDR3 reads CASWGSWSYNEQFF. In DNA, the CDR3 is TGTGCCAGCTGGGGCAGTTGGTCCTACAATGAGCAGTTCTTC.

With respect to this clone: The sample holds other DNA sequences that translate to the same CDR3. The chain has TRBV6-5 and TRBJ2-7, with TRBD1 identical over 8 bases. The CDR3 loop spans 12 amino acids. After removal of 6 bases from V and 3 bases from J, the junction contained 1 base not matched to a gene. Looked up from germline, CDR1 is MNHEY and CDR2 is SVGAGI. In nucleotides, the CDR3 is TGTGCCAGCAGACAGGGGGTCTACGAGCAGTACTTC. Translation: CASRQGVYEQYF.

The V and J genes are TRBV6-5 and TRBJ1-1, with 7 bases that match TRBD1. CDR1 and CDR2 (germline): MNHEY, SVGAGI. The CDR3 sequence is 14 residues long. V shed 6 bases and J 1 base; nucleotides not matched to a gene: 5. The DNA of the CDR3 is TGTGCCAGCAGGTGGGACAGAGAGAACACTGAAGCTTTCTTT. Its protein product is CASRWDRENTEAFF.

The chain has TRBV6-5 and TRBJ2-1, with D perhaps matching TRBD1 (6 bases). Trimming removed 10 bases at V and 6 bases at J, with 19 bases between. The germline CDR1 and CDR2 sequences are MNHEY and SVGAGI. The CDR3 has 14 amino acids. This CDR3 reads CATRRDTLLNEQFF. CDR3 nucleotides: TGTGCCACCCGCCGGGACACGCTTCTCAATGAGCAGTTCTTC.

V and J are TRBV4-1 and TRBJ2-5; TRBD1 matches at 9 bases. In germline, CDR1 is MGHRA, CDR2 YSYEKL. Unmatched junction bases numbered 7, after V lost 0 bases and J lost 5 bases. This CDR3 is 16 amino acids long. CDR3 region: CASSQDQQGAGETQYF. The DNA for the CDR3 is TGCGCCAGCAGCCAAGATCAACAGGGGGCGGGTGAGACCCAGTACTTC.

The chain has TRBV5-6 and TRBJ1-2, with TRBD1 identical over 8 bases. The V and J ends lost 4 bases and 5 bases, in that order; junction bases with no gene match: 4. The germline V gene has CDR1 SGHDT and CDR2 YYEEEE. This CDR3 comprises 13 residues. The CDR3 DNA reads as TGTGCCAGCAGCCCAGGGGGCGGGTATGGCTACACCTTC. Its translation: CASSPGGGYGYTF.

This clone was observed a single time. The chain carries TRBV5-6 and TRBJ2-7; D call uncertain. CDR3 size: 12 residues. The germline gives CDR1 SGHDT, CDR2 YYEEEE. Trimming took off 4 bases at V and 1 base at J, with 6 bases between the two ends. The CDR3, as DNA: TGTGCCAGCAGCCTAATATCCTACGAGCAGTACTTC. Amino acid sequence: CASSLISYEQYF. Full variable domain (remainder filled in from reference TRBV5-6 and TRBJ2-7): DAGVTQSPTHLIKTRGQQVTLRCSPKSGHDTVSWYQQALGQGPQFIFQYYEEEERQRGNFPDRFSGHQFPNYSSELNVNALLLGDSALYLCASSLISYEQYFGPGTRLTVT.

The V and J genes are TRBV27 and TRBJ2-7; tentatively, D is TRBD2 (5 bases). Trimming shortened V by 3 bases and J by 0 bases, and 9 bases separated the two germline ends. Germline V gives CDR1 MNHEY, CDR2 SMNVEV (reference sequence). The CDR3 is 14 amino acids. The CDR3 nucleotides are TGTGCCAGCAGTTTCGGGGAAAACTCCTACGAGCAGTACTTC. Translated, it gives CASSFGENSYEQYF.

The chain couples TRBV7-8 to TRBJ1-5; D perhaps matches TRBD1 (5 bases). The germline CDR1 and CDR2 sequences are SGHVS and FQNEAQ. This CDR3 has 14 amino acids. The V end lost 5 bases, the J end lost 9 bases, and 17 bases lay between the germline ends. This chain's CDR3 is CASSPVPGQGPQHF. CDR3 bases: TGTGCCAGCAGCCCCGTCCCAGGGCAAGGGCCCCAGCATTTT.

V is TRBV28 and J is TRBJ2-7, with 9 bases that match TRBD2. There are 13 residues in the CDR3. Germline CDR1 reads MDHEN; CDR2 reads SYDVKM. V lost 7 bases and J lost 7; bases outside the gene matches: 8. CDR3 in DNA: TGTGCCAGCACCACGAGCGGGAGGAGTGAGCAGTACTTC. It encodes CASTTSGRSEQYF.

This clone occurred once. The CDR3 loop reads CASSEQGPTDTQYF. The CDR3 DNA sequence: TGTGCCAGCAGTGAACAGGGTCCCACAGATACGCAGTATTTT. J is TRBJ2-3 and V is TRBV6-1, with TRBD1 as a possible D gene (5 bases). V lost 2 bases and J 2 bases, leaving 8 bases between the germline ends. This CDR3 spans 14 amino acids. The germline gives CDR1 MNHNS, CDR2 SASEGT.

This chain joins TRBV6-1 and TRBJ2-2; maybe TRBD2 (5 bases). The V end lost 6 bases, the J end lost 3 bases, and 11 bases lay between the germline ends. The germline V gene has CDR1 MNHNS and CDR2 SASEGT. CDR3 length: 14 amino acids. CDR3 loop: CASSRSGDTGELFF. In nucleotides, the CDR3 is TGTGCCAGCAGCCGGAGCGGAGACACCGGGGAGCTGTTTTTT.

This chain joins TRBV7-2 and TRBJ2-1; 8 bases agree with TRBD2. V gave up 5 bases and J gave up 4 bases; unmatched junction bases: 4. Germline loops: CDR1 SGHTA, CDR2 FQGNSA. The CDR3 contains 14 residues. CDR3 sequence (DNA): TGTGCCAGCAGCCCCCCGGGGGGGTACAATGAGCAGTTCTTC. Protein: CASSPPGGYNEQFF.

V gene TRBV25-1 combines with J gene TRBJ2-7, with TRBD2 identical over 8 bases. From germline, CDR1 is MGHDK and CDR2 SYGVNS. The CDR3 has 15 amino acids. V lost 1 base and J lost 6; bases outside the gene matches: 8. In DNA form, the CDR3 reads TGTGCCAGCAGTGAATTAGGAAGCGGGAGTACCGAGCAGTACTTC. Amino acids: CASSELGSGSTEQYF.